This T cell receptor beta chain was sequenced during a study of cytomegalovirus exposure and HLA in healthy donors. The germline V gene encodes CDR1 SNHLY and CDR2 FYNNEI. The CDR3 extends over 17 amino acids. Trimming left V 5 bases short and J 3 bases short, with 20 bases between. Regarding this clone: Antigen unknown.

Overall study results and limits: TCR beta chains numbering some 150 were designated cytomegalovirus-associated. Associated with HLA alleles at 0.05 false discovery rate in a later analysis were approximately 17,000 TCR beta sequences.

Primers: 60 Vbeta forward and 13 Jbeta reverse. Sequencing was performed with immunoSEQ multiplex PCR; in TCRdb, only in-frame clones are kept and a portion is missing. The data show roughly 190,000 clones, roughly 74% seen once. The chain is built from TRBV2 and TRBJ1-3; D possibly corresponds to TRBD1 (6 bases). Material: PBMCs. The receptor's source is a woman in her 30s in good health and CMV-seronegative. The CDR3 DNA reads TGTGCCAGCAGTCGTACTGACAGGTCAAAGAGTGGAAACACCATATATTTT. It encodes CASSRTDRSKSGNTIYF.